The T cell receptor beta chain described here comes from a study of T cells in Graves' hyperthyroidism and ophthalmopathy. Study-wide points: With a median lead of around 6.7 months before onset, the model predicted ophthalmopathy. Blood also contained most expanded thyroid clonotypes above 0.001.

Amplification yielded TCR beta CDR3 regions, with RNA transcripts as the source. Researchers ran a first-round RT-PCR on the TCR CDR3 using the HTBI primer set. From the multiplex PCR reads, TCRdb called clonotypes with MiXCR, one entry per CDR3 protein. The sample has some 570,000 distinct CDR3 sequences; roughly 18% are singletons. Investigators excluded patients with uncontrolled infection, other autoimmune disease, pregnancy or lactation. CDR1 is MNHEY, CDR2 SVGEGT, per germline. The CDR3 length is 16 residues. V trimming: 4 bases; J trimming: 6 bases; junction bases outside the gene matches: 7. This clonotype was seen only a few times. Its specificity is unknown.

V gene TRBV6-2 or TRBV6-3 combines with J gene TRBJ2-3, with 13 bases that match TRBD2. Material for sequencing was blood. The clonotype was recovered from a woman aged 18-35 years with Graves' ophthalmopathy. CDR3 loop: CASSSLLAGGSDTQYF. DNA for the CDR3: TGTGCCAGCAGTTCGTTACTAGCGGGGGGGTCCGATACGCAGTATTTT.